This T cell receptor beta chain was obtained from a study of cytomegalovirus exposure and HLA in healthy donors. Study-wide background: The Caucasian-associated ancestry cluster contained more than 75% of the 300 to 450 genotyped donors.

A remark on this clone: Its specificity is not known.

These donors counted as nominally healthy when sampled, but unrecorded immune exposures were likely. Study conclusions and caveats: Some segments of the V type, notably TRBV6-2 and TRBV6-3, were excluded as indistinguishable. Specificity of three CMV-associated chains for CMV antigens was verified in vitro.

The PCR contained 60 Vbeta and 13 Jbeta primers. Sequenced by immunoSEQ multiplex PCR; TCRdb stores in-frame clones only, minus some. In all, the sample yields 35,000 to 50,000 clones. Unmatched junction bases numbered 7, after V lost 5 bases and J lost 5 bases. The CDR3 has 14 residues. CDR1 and CDR2 (germline): SEHNR, FQNEAQ (reference sequence). The sample taken for sequencing was PBMCs. The receptor comes from a male donor in good health and CMV-seronegative. The V call is TRBV7-9, the J call TRBJ2-7; 9 bases match TRBD2. The CDR3 DNA sequence: TGTGCCAGCAGCCGTAGCGGGAGAGACCACGAGCAGTACTTC. It codes for CASSRSGRDHEQYF.